This TCR beta chain was identified in a study of blood T cell repertoires in COVID-19. Original data processing: Amplification from reference gene primers served as the basis for estimated nucleated cell counts. Sequenced by immunoSEQ multiplex PCR; TCRdb stores in-frame clones only, minus some. The DNA was the basis for D and trimming; V, J and clone size are from that table. The sample contains under 85,000 clones, around 88% of which appear only once. This CDR3 region has 15 residues. Trimming stripped 7 bases from V and 4 bases from J, with 18 bases between. Germline V gives CDR1 KGHDR, CDR2 SFDVKD.

The rearrangement uses TRBV24-1 and TRBJ2-5; maybe TRBD1 (6 bases). The sequenced material came from peripheral blood. This TCR was recovered from a man aged 65 to 85 with active or convalescent COVID-19. The CDR3, as DNA: TGTGCCACCAGACAGGGATCTGGGGGTGGAGAGACCCAGTACTTC. Protein product: CATRQGSGGGETQYF.